These 7 T cell receptor beta chains came from one sample sequenced in a study of T cells in Graves' hyperthyroidism and ophthalmopathy. TCR beta CDR3 region amplification was performed from RNA transcripts. Using the HTBI primer set, a first-round RT-PCR was run on the TCR CDR3. TCRdb processed the multiplex PCR reads anew with MiXCR; each CDR3 protein has one entry. The sample has about 640,000 distinct CDR3 sequences, roughly 20% seen once. Sample: blood. Every receptor here comes from a man under 40 with Graves' ophthalmopathy.

This chain joins TRBV3-1 and TRBJ2-4; no firm D call. Germline assignment: CDR1 LGHDT and CDR2 YNNKEL (reference sequence). V lost 0 bases to trimming and J lost 0 bases, with 15 bases between them. The CDR3 contains 18 residues. Here the CDR3 reads CASSQDHLGSLAKNIQYF. The CDR3 DNA reads TGTGCCAGCAGCCAAGACCACCTCGGGTCTCTAGCCAAAAACATTCAGTACTTC.

The table lists this clonotype with a count of one. The V and J genes are TRBV19 and TRBJ2-5, with TRBD2 matching over 12 bases. The CDR3 runs to 15 residues. With V trimmed by 6 bases and J by 2 bases, 4 bases remained unmatched. CDR1 is LNHDA and CDR2 is SQIVND in the germline V gene (reference sequence). The DNA for the CDR3 is TGTGCCAGTAGACTAGCGGGAGGAGGACAAGAGACCCAGTACTTC. This codes for CASRLAGGGQETQYF.

In this sample, this clonotype turned up many times. This chain joins TRBV5-5 and TRBJ2-3; TRBD2 might be the D (5 bases). V was shortened by 5 bases and J by 2 bases, with 12 bases between the two germline ends. This CDR3 region has 14 residues. The germline gives CDR1 SGHKS, CDR2 YYEKEE (reference sequence). CDR3 in amino acids: CASRRAGLTDTQYF. CDR3 DNA: TGTGCCAGCAGGCGTGCGGGTCTCACAGATACGCAGTATTTT.

This clonotype has ten or more counts. CDR3 bases: TGTGCCAGCAGTTTATCATCGGGGACCGGCACTGAAGCTTTCTTT. Protein sequence: CASSLSSGTGTEAFF. The V and J genes are TRBV27 and TRBJ1-1; maybe TRBD1 (5 bases). Trimming removed 0 bases from V and 4 bases from J, with 12 bases in between. CDR3 length equals 15 residues. CDR1 and CDR2 (germline): MNHEY, SMNVEV (reference sequence).

This clonotype was recorded many times. The chain employs TRBV30 and TRBJ1-1, with a possible D match to TRBD1 (6 bases). The CDR3 consists of 16 residues. Trimming cost V 2 bases and J 4 bases, with 20 bases left between them. The V gene's germline CDR1 is GTSNPN and CDR2 SVGIG (reference sequence). The CDR3 nucleotides are TGTGCCTGGAGTTCAGGGCAGGGGTGGTCGGGCACTGAAGCTTTCTTT. It translates to CAWSSGQGWSGTEAFF.

V is TRBV19 and J is TRBJ1-5; D call uncertain. V shed 1 base and J shed 0 bases, with 4 bases lying between them. CDR1 is LNHDA and CDR2 is SQIVND in the germline V gene (reference sequence). CDR3 length: 14 residues. The CDR3, as DNA: TGTGCCAGTAGTATAGGGGGTAGCAATCAGCCCCAGCATTTT. Its translation is CASSIGGSNQPQHF.

J is TRBJ2-3 and V is TRBV12-3 or TRBV12-4, with 14 bases fitting TRBD2. The trim removed 6 bases at V and 1 base at J, leaving 9 bases unmatched. The CDR3 is 18 amino acids. The DNA of the CDR3 is TGTGCCAGCAGCCTACAAGGGACTAGCGGGAGCGGCACAGATACGCAGTATTTT. It translates to CASSLQGTSGSGTDTQYF.